This T cell receptor (beta chain) was captured by sequencing in a study of blood T cell repertoires in COVID-19. The CDR3 loop spans 14 amino acids. Germline loops: CDR1 SEHNR, CDR2 FQNEAQ (reference sequence). J lost 0 bases, V lost 5 bases, and 4 bases had no gene match. Sequencing was performed with immunoSEQ multiplex PCR; in TCRdb, only in-frame clones are kept and a portion is missing. The sample shows 15,000 to 20,000 clones, 80% to 90% of them seen only once. Specimen: peripheral blood. The TCR comes from a human donor with active COVID-19. The donor label of this sample is uncertain. The V gene is TRBV7-9, the J gene TRBJ2-7; 7 bases are a match to TRBD2. The CDR3 reads CASSPWTSSYEQYF. The CDR3, as DNA: TGTGCCAGCAGCCCCTGGACTAGCTCCTACGAGCAGTACTTC.